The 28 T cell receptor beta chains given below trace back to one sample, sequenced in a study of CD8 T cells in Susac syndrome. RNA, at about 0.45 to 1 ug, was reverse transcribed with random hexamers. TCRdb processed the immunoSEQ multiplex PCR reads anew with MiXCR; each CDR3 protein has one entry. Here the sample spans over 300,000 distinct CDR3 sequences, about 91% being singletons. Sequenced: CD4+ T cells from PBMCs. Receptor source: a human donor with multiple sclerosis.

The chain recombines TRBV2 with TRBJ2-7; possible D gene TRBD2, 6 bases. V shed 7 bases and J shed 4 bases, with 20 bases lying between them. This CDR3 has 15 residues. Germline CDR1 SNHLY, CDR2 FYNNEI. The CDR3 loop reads CASKEGVQVVYEQYF. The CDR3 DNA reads TGTGCCAGCAAGGAGGGCGTTCAGGTGGTTTACGAGCAGTACTTC.

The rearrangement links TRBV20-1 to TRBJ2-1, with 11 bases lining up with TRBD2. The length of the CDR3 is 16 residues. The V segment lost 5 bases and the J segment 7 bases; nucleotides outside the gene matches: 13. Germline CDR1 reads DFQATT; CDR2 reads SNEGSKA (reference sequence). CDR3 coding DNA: TGCAGTGCTTTTACTAGCGGGAGAAGGAACGTTAATGAGCAGTTCTTC. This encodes CSAFTSGRRNVNEQFF.

DNA for the CDR3: TGCAGCGCCCGGCGGGCTAGCGGAGCAGATACGCAGTATTTT. Its translation is CSARRASGADTQYF. The rearrangement links TRBV29-1 to TRBJ2-3; the match to TRBD2 covers 7 bases. With V trimmed by 7 bases and J by 4 bases, 11 bases remained unmatched. This CDR3 contains 14 residues. From germline, CDR1 is SQVTM and CDR2 ANQGSEA.

The CDR3 loop is CASSRAEGETQYF. The CDR3 DNA follows: TGTGCCAGCAGTCGAGCAGAAGGAGAGACCCAGTACTTC. The rearrangement links TRBV12-3 or TRBV12-4 to TRBJ2-5; D gene unclear. Trimming took off 5 bases at V and 4 bases at J, with 11 bases between the two ends. CDR3 length: 13 amino acids.

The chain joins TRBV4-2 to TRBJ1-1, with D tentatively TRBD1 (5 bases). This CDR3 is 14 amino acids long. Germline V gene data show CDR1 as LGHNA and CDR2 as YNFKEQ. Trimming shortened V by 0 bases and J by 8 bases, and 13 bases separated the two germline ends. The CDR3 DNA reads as TGTGCCAGCAGCCAAGACTACGGGGGTCGGGAAGCTTTCTTT. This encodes CASSQDYGGREAFF.

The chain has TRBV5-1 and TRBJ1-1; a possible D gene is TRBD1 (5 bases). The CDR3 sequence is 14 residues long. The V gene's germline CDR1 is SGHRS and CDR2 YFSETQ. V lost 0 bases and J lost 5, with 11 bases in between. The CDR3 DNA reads TGCGCCAGCAGCTTGGGGCCGCGGGGGACTGAAGCTTTCTTT. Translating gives CASSLGPRGTEAFF.

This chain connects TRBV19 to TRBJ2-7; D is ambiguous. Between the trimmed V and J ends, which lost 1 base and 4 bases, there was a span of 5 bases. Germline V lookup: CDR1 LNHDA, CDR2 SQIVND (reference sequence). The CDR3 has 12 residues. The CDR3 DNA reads TGTGCCAGTAGTATAGGGGCTTACGAGCAGTACTTC. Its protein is CASSIGAYEQYF.

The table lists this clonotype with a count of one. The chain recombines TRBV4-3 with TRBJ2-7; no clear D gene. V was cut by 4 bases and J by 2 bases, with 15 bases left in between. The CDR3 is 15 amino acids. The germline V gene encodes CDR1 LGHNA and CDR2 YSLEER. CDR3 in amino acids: CASSPEKAYTYEQYF. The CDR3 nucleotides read TGCGCCAGCAGCCCCGAGAAGGCATACACCTACGAGCAGTACTTC.

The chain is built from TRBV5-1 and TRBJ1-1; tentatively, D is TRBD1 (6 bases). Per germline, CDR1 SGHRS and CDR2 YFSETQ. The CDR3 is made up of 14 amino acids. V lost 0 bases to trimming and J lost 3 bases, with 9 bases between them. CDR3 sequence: CASSLVGADTEAFF. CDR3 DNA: TGCGCCAGCAGCTTGGTGGGGGCGGACACTGAAGCTTTCTTT.

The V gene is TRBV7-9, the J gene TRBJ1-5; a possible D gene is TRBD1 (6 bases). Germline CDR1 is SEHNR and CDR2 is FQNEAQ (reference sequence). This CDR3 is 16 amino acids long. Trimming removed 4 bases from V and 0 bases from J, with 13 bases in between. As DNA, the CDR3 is TGTGCCAGCAGCTCTAGCCTGACAGGTAGCAATCAGCCCCAGCATTTT. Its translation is CASSSSLTGSNQPQHF.

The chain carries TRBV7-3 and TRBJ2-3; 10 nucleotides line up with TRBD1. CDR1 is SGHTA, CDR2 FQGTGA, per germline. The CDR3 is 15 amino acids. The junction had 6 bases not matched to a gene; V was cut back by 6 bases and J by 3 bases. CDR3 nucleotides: TGTGCCAGCAGTTCCGGGACAGGGGTGACAGATACGCAGTATTTT. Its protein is CASSSGTGVTDTQYF.

DNA of the CDR3: TGTGCCAGCAGCGGGGGACTAGCGAAAGAGACCCAGTACTTC. Translated: CASSGGLAKETQYF. V and J are TRBV9 and TRBJ2-5; the match to TRBD2 covers 10 bases. The V gene's germline CDR1 is SGDLS and CDR2 YYNGEE. CDR3 length: 14 residues. V gave up 3 bases and J gave up 3 bases; unmatched junction bases: 2.

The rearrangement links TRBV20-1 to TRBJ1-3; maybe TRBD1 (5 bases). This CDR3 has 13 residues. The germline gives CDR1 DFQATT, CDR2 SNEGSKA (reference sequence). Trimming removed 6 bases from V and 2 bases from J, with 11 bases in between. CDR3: CSAPGVAGNTIYF. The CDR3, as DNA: TGCAGTGCCCCGGGGGTCGCTGGAAACACCATATATTTT.

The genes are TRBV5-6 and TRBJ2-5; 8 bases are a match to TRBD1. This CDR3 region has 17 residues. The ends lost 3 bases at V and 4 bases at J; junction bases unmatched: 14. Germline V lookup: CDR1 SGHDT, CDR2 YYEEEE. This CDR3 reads CASSYGIGTGQRETQYF. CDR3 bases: TGTGCCAGCAGCTATGGGATAGGGACAGGTCAAAGAGAGACCCAGTACTTC.

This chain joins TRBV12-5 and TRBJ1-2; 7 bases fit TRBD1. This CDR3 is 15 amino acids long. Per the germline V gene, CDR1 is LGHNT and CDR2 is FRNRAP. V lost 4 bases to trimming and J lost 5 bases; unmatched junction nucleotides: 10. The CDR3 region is CASGSDRDPGYGYTF. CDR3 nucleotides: TGTGCTAGTGGTTCCGACAGGGACCCCGGGTATGGCTACACCTTC.

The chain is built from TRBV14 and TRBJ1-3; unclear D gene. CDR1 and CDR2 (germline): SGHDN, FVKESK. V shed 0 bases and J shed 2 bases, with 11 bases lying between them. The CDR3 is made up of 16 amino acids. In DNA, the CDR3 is TGTGCCAGCAGCCAAGACCTGAGCGGAACTGGAAACACCATATATTTT. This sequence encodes CASSQDLSGTGNTIYF. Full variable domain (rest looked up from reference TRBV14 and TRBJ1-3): EAGVTQFPSHSVIEKGQTVTLRCDPISGHDNLYWYRRVMGKEIKFLLHFVKESKQDESGMPNNRFLAERTGGTYSTLKVQPAELEDSGVYFCASSQDLSGTGNTIYFGEGSWLTVV.

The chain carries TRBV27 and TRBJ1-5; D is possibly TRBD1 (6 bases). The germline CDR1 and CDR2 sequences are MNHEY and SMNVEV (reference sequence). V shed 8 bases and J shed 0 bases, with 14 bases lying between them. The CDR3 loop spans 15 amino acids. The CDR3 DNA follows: TGTGCCAGCCAACGGGGGGCTAATAGCAATCAGCCCCAGCATTTT. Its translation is CASQRGANSNQPQHF.

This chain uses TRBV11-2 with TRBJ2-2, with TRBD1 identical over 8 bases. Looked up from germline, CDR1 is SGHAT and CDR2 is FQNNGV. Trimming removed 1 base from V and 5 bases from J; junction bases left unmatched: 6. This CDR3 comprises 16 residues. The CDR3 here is CASSLVPGTGTGELFF. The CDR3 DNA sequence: TGTGCCAGCAGCTTAGTGCCCGGGACAGGTACCGGGGAGCTGTTTTTT.

DNA for the CDR3: TGTGCCACCAGCAAAGCGGGAGGCCGCTACAATGAGCAGTTCTTC. Protein: CATSKAGGRYNEQFF. This chain joins TRBV24-1 and TRBJ2-1; TRBD2 aligns across 9 bases. Germline V CDR1 and CDR2: KGHDR, SFDVKD. The length of the CDR3 is 15 residues. The junction had 6 bases not matched to a gene; V was cut back by 7 bases and J by 3 bases.

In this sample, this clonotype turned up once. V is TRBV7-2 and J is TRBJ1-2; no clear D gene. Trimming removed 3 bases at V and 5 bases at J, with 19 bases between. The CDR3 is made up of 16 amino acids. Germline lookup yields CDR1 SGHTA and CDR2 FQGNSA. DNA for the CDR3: TGTGCCAGCAGCTTGTCCGGGCACGGAATCCTTTATGGCTACACCTTC. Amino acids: CASSLSGHGILYGYTF.

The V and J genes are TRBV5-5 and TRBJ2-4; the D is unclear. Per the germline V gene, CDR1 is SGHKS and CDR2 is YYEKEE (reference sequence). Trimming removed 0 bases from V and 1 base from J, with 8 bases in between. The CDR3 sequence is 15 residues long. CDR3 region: CASSLVGIAKNIQYF. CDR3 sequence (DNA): TGTGCCAGCAGCTTGGTAGGGATCGCCAAAAACATTCAGTACTTC.

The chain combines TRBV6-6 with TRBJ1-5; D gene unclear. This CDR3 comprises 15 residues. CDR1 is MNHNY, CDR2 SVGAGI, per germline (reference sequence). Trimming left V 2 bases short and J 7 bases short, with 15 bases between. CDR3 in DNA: TGTGCCAGCAGTTACGACCGTTGGGGAAAGCAGCCCCAGCATTTT. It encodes CASSYDRWGKQPQHF.

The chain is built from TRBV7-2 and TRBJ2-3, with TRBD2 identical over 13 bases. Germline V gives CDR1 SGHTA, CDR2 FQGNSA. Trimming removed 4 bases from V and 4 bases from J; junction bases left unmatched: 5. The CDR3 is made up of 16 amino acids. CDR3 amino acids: CASSSRLAGGADTQYF. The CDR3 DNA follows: TGTGCCAGCAGCTCAAGACTAGCGGGAGGCGCAGATACGCAGTATTTT.

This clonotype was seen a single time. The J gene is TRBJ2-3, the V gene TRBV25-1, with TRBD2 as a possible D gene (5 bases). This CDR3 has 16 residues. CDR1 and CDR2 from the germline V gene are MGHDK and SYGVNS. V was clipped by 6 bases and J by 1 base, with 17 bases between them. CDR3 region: CASSIWVGSGTDTQYF. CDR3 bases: TGTGCCAGCAGCATTTGGGTGGGGAGCGGCACAGATACGCAGTATTTT. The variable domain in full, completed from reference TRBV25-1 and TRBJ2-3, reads EADIYQTPRYLVIGTGKKITLECSQTMGHDKMYWYQQDPGMELHLIHYSYGVNSTEKGDLSSESTVSRIRTEHFPLTLESARPSHTSQYLCASSIWVGSGTDTQYFGPGTRLTVL.

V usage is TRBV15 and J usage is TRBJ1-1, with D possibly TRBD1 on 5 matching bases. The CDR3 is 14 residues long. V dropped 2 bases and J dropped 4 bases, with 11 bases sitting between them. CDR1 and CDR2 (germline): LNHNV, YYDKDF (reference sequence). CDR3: CATSRRGAGTEAFF. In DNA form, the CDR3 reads TGTGCCACCAGCAGAAGGGGCGCGGGCACTGAAGCTTTCTTT. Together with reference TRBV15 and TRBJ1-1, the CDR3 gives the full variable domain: DAMVIQNPRYQVTQFGKPVTLSCSQTLNHNVMYWYQQKSSQAPKLLFHYYDKDFNNEADTPDNFQSRRPNTSFCFLDIRSPGLGDTAMYLCATSRRGAGTEAFFGQGTRLTVV.

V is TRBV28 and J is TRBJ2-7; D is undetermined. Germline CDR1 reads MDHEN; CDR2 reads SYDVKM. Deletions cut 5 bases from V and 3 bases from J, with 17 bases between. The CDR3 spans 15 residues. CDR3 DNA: TGTGCCAGCAGTCCCCTGGGAAGCAGATACTACGAGCAGTACTTC. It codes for CASSPLGSRYYEQYF.

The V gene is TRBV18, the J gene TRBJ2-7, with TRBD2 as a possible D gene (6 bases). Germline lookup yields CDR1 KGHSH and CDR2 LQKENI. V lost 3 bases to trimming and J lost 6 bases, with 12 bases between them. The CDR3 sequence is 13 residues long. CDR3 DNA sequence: TGTGCCAGCTCACCGCGACTAGTATCCGAGCAGTACTTC. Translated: CASSPRLVSEQYF.

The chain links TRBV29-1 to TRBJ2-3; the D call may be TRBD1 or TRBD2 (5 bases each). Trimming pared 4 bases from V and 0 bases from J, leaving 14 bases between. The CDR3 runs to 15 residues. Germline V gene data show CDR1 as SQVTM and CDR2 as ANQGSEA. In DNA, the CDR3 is TGCAGCGTTGCCGGGTCGGGACCGAGCACAGATACGCAGTATTTT. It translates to CSVAGSGPSTDTQYF.